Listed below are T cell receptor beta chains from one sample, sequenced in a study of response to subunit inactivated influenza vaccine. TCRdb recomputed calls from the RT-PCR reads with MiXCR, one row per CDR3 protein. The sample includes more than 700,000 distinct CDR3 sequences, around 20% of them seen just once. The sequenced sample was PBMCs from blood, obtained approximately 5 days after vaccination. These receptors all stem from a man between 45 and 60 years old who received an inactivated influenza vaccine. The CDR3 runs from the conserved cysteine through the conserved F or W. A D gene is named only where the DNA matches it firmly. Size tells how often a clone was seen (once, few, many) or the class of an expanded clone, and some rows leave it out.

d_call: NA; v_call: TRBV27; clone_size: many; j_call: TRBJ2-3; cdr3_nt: TGTGCCAGCAGTTTTGGGGCAGAGGATACGCAGTATTTT; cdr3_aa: CASSFGAEDTQYF
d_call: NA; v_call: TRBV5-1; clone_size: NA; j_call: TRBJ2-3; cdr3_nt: TGCGCCAGCAGCTTGGGCGATTTTGTGAGCACAGATACGCAGTATTTT; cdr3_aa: CASSLGDFVSTDTQYF
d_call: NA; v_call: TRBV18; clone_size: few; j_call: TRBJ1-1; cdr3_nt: TGTGCCAGCTCAGAAGGACAGTGGAACACTGAAGCTTTCTTT; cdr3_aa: CASSEGQWNTEAFF
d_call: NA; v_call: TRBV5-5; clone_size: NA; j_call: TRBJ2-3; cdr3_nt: TGTGCCAGCAGCCAAGGAGGGACACACCTCTATACGCAGTATTTT; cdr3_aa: CASSQGGTHLYTQYF
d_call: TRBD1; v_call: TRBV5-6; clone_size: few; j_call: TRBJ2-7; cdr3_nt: TGTGCCAGCAGCTACAACAGGGGGCTCTACGAGCAGTACTTC; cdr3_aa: CASSYNRGLYEQYF
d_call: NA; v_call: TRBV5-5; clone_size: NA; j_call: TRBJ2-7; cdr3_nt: TGTGCCAGCACCTTGGGGAGTACCTACGAGCAGTACTTC; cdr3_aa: CASTLGSTYEQYF
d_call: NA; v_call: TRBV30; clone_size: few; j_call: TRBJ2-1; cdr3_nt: TGTGCCTGGAGTGGCAGGGGACGGCTATTTGAGCAGTTCTTC; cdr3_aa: CAWSGRGRLFEQFF
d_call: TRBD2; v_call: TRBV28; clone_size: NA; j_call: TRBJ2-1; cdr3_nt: TGTGCCAGCAGTAGCGGGGCCTCCTACAATGAGCAGTTCTTC; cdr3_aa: CASSSGASYNEQFF
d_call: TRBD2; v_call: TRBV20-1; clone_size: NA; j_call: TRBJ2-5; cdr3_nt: TGCAGTGCTAGGGGGGGGACTAGCGGTACCCGGGAGACCCAGTACTTC; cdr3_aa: CSARGGTSGTRETQYF
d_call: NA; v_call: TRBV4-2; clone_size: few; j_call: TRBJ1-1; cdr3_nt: TGTGCCAGCAGCCAAGATCTAACAAAACCCGGGGCTTTCTTT; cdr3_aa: CASSQDLTKPGAFF
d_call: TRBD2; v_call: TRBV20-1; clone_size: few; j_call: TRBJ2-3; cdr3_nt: TGCAGTGCTACCGGACTAGCGGGAGTAGATACGCAGTATTTT; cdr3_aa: CSATGLAGVDTQYF
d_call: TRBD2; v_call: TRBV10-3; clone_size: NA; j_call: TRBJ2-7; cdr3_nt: TGTGCCATTTATAGCGGGAGTAGCTACGAGCAGTACTTC; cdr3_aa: CAIYSGSSYEQYF
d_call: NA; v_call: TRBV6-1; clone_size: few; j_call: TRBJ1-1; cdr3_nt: TGTGCCAGCAGTGAAGGGGGGAACAGGGAAAACACTGAAGCTTTCTTT; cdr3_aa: CASSEGGNRENTEAFF
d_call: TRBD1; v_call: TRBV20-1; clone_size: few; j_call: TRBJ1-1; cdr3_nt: TGCAGTGCAGCAGGGGGGACCTCCGATGAAGCTTTCTTT; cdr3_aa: CSAAGGTSDEAFF
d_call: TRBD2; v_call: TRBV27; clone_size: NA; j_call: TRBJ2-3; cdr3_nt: TGTGCCAGCAGTTTATCTCGGACTAGCGGCCAAGATACGCAGTATTTT; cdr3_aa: CASSLSRTSGQDTQYF
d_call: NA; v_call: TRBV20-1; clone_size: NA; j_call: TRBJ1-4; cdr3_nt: TGCAGTGCTAGAGATGGTACAACTAATGAAAAACTGTTTTTT; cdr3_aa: CSARDGTTNEKLFF
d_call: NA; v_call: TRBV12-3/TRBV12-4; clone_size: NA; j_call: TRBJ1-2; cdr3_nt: TGTGCCAGCAGTTTGGTTGGGGTGGAGGGTGGCTACACCTTC; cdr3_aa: CASSLVGVEGGYTF
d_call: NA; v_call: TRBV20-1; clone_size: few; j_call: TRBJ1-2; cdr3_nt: TGCAGTGCTGCTCCAGGTGCTAACTATGGCTACACCTTC; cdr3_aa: CSAAPGANYGYTF
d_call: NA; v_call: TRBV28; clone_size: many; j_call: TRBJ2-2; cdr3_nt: TGTGCCAGCAGTTTACCGGGGGCAGCTTCCACCGGGGAGCTGTTTTTT; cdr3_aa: CASSLPGAASTGELFF
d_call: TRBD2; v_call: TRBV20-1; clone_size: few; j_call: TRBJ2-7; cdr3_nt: TGCAGTGCTAGCTCCAGCGGGAGTGGTTACGAGCAGTACTTC; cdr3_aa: CSASSSGSGYEQYF
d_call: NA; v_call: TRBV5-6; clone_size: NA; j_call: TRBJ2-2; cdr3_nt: TGTGCCAGCAGCTATGAGGGAATCGGGGAGCTGTTTTTT; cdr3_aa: CASSYEGIGELFF
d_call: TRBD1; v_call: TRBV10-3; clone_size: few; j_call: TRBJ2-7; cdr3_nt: TGTGCCATCAGTGGGGGACAGGGAATCGTGGAGCAGTACTTC; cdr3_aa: CAISGGQGIVEQYF
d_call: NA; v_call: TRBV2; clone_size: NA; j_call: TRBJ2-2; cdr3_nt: TGTGCCAGCAGTGAAATGGGTCCCAACACCGGGGAGCTGTTTTTT; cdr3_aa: CASSEMGPNTGELFF
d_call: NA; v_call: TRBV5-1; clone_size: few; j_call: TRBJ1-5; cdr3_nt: TGCGCCAGCAGCTTGGACGGGGATAGCAATCAGCCCCAGCATTTT; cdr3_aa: CASSLDGDSNQPQHF
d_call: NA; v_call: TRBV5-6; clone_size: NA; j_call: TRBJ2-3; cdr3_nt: TGTGCCAGCAGCTTTGGAGTTGTCTCGACCCCCCAGTATTTT; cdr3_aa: CASSFGVVSTPQYF
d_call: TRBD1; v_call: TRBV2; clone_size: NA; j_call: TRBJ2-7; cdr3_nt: TGTGCCAGCGGTGGGACAGTGAGCTCCTACGAGCAGTACTTC; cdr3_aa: CASGGTVSSYEQYF
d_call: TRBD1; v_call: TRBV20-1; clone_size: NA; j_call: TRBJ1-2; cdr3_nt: TGCAGTGCTAGAGGGGGGACAGGGATCCCTGGCTACACCTTC; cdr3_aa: CSARGGTGIPGYTF
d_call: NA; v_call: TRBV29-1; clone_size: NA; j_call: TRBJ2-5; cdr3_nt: TGCAGCGTTGATTCCGTCCTAGAATCGTACCAAGAGACCCAGTACTTC; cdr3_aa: CSVDSVLESYQETQYF
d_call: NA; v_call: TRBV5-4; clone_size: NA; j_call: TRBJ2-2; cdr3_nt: TGTGCCAGCACCGGAGCGGGCAACACCGGGGAGCTGTTTTTT; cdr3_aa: CASTGAGNTGELFF
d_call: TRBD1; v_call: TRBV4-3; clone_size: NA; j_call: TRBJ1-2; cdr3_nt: TGCGCCAGCAGCCAAGCGGACAGGGTGGCGTATGGCTACACCTTC; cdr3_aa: CASSQADRVAYGYTF
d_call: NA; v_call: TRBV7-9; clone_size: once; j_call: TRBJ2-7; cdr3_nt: TGTGCCAGCAGCTTAGCCAGGGCCAGGGAGCAGTACTTC; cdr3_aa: CASSLARAREQYF
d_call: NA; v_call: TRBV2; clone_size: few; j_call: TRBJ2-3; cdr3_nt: TGTGCCAGCAGTCCAAGCGGGAGCACAGATACGCAGTATTTT; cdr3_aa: CASSPSGSTDTQYF
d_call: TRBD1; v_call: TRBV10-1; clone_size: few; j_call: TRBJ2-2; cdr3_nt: TGCGCCAGCAACCGGGACAGGGGGCGCGGAGGGACCGGGGAGCTGTTTTTT; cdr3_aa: CASNRDRGRGGTGELFF
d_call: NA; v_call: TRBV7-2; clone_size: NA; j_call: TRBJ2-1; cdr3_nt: TGTGCCAGCAGCTTAAGTTTAGGGACTGTCAATGAGCAGTTCTTC; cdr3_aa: CASSLSLGTVNEQFF
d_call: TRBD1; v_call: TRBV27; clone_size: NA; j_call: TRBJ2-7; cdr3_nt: TGTGCCAGCAGTTTAAGTTGGGACAGGGTGAAGGCCTACGAGCAGTACTTC; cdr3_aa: CASSLSWDRVKAYEQYF
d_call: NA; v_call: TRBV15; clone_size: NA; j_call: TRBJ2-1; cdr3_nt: TGTGCCACCAGCAGAAATGTGGGGGCCCGATACAATGAGCAGTTCTTC; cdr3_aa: CATSRNVGARYNEQFF
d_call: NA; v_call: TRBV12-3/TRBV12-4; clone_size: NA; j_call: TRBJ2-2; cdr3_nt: TGTGCCAGCAGTTTATTTCGGTCCACCGGGGAGCTGTTTTTT; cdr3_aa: CASSLFRSTGELFF
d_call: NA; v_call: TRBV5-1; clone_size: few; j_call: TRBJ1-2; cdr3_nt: TGCGCCAGCAGCGTGGACGGGTCGGACTATGGCTACACCTTC; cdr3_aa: CASSVDGSDYGYTF
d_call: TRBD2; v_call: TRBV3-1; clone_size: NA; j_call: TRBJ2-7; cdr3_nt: TGTGCCAGCAGCCAAGAAATCGAGCGGGAGGGCCCGTACGAGCAGTACTTC; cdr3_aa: CASSQEIEREGPYEQYF
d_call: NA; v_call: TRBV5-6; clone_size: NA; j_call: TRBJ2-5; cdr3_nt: TGTGCCAGCAGCCAGAAGGTCTGGTTTCAAGAGACCCAGTACTTC; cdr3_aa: CASSQKVWFQETQYF
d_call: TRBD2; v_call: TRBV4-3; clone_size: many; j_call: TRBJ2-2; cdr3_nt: TGCGCCAGCAGCCTCTACTTAGCGGGGGGGCGTACCGGGGAGCTGTTTTTT; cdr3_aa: CASSLYLAGGRTGELFF
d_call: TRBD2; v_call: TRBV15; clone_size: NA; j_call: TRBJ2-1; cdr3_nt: TGTGCCACCAGCAGATCTGGACTAGCGGGCGGGGATTGGTTCTTC; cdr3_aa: CATSRSGLAGGDWFF
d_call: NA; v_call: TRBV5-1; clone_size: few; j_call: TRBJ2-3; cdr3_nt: TGCGCCAGCAGCACGGTAGGGGTACCAGATACGCAGTATTTT; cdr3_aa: CASSTVGVPDTQYF
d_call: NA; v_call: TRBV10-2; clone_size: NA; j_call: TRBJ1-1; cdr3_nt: TGCGCCAGCACTGTCGGTCTCACTGTGGGCACTGAAGCTTTCTTT; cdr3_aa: CASTVGLTVGTEAFF
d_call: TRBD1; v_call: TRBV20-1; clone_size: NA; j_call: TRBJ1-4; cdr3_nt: TGCAGTGCTTCAAGGACAGGGGAGGAAAAACTGTTTTTT; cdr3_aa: CSASRTGEEKLFF
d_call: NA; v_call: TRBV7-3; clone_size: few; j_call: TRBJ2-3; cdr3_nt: TGTGCCAGCAGCTCGGACACGGCTAGCACAGATACGCAGTATTTT; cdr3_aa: CASSSDTASTDTQYF
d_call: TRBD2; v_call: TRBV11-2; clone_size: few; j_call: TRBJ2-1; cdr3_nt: TGTGCCAGCAGCTTAGCTTATGGGAGGGCTATCAATGAGCAGTTCTTC; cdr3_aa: CASSLAYGRAINEQFF
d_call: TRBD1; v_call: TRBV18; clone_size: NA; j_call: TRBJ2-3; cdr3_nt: TGTGCCAGCTCACCATCACAGGGGATCAAGCAGTATTTT; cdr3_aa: CASSPSQGIKQYF
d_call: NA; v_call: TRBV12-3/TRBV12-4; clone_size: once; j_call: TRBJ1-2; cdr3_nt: TGTGCCAGCAGTTTAGGTCGGGGTTTATTAGGATCGGATGGCTACACCTTC; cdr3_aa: CASSLGRGLLGSDGYTF
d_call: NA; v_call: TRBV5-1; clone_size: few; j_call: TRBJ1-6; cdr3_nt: TGCGCCAGCAGCCTGTCAGAGAATTCACCCCTCCACTTT; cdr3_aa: CASSLSENSPLHF
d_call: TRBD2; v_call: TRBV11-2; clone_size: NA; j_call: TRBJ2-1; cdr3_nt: TGTGCCAGCAGCTTGACTAGCGGGAGCATCTCGAGCCTTAGCTCCTACAATGAGCAGTTCTTC; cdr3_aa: CASSLTSGSISSLSSYNEQFF
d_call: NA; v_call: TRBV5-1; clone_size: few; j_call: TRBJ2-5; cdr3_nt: TGCGCCAGCAGCCAAACGACCTATGCGACCCAGTACTTC; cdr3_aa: CASSQTTYATQYF
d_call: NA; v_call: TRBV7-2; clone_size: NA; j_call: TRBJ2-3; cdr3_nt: TGTGCCAGCAGCCGAAAGGGGTCGAGGGCAGATACGCAGTATTTT; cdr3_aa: CASSRKGSRADTQYF
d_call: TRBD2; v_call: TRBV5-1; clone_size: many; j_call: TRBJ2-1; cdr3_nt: TGCGCCAGCAGCTTGGGCGCGGGAGGCACCTACAATGAGCAGTTCTTC; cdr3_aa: CASSLGAGGTYNEQFF
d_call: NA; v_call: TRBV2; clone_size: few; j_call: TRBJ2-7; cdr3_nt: TGTGCCAGCAGTAGTTCCCTGGGGGAACCATCCTACGAGCAGTACTTC; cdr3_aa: CASSSSLGEPSYEQYF